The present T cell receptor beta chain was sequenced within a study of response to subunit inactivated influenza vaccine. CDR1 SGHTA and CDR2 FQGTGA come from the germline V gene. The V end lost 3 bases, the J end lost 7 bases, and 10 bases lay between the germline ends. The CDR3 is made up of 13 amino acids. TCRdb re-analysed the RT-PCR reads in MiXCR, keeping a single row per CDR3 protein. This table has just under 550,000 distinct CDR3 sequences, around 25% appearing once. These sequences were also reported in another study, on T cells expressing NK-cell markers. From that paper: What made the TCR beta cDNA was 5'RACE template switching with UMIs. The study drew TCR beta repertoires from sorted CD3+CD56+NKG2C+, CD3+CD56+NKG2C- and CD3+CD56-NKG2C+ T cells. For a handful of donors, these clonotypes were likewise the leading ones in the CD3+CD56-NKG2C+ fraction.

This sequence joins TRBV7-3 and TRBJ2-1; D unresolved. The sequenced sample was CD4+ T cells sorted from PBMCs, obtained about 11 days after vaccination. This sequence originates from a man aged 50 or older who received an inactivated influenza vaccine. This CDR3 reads CASSFTRWNEQFF. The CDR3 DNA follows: TGTGCCAGCAGCTTTACCAGGTGGAATGAGCAGTTCTTC.